A single sample gave rise to the 6 T cell receptor beta chains below, sequenced in a study of blood T cell repertoires in COVID-19. The table came from immunoSEQ multiplex PCR; TCRdb's copy has only in-frame clones and leaves some out. In the table there are more than 300,000 clones, around 87% of which are singletons. The sample comprised peripheral blood. All receptors come from a woman in her twenties or thirties with COVID-19, enrolled during active disease.

This chain connects TRBV18 to TRBJ1-1, with TRBD1 matching 10 bases. The CDR3 has 15 residues. V shed 5 bases, J shed 4 bases, and the junction held 7 bases outside the gene matches. Germline CDR1 and CDR2: KGHSH and LQKENI. The CDR3 region has the DNA TGTGCCAGCTCAGCAGGGACAGGGGAGAGCACTGAAGCTTTCTTT. Translating gives CASSAGTGESTEAFF.

This chain uses TRBV28 with TRBJ2-1; 7 bases match TRBD1. Germline values: CDR1 MDHEN, CDR2 SYDVKM. After removal of 5 bases from V and 15 bases from J, the junction contained 10 bases not matched to a gene. This CDR3 has 12 residues. CDR3 sequence: CASSPLAGGLFF. In DNA form, the CDR3 reads TGTGCCAGCAGTCCCCTGGCAGGGGGTCTGTTCTTC. The variable domain in full, completed from reference TRBV28 and TRBJ2-1, reads DVKVTQSSRYLVKRTGEKVFLECVQDMDHENMFWYRQDPGLGLRLIYFSYDVKMKEKGDIPEGYSVSREKKERFSLILESASTNQTSMYLCASSPLAGGLFFGPGTRLTVL.

V usage is TRBV11-3 and J usage is TRBJ2-1, with 11 bases matching TRBD2. CDR1 is SGHNT, CDR2 YENEEA, per germline. Trimming at V came to 6 bases and at J to 4 bases, leaving 5 bases not matched to a gene. The CDR3 has 15 amino acids. The CDR3 nucleotides are TGTGCCAGCAGTACCGGGACTAGCGGTTACAATGAGCAGTTCTTC. It specifies CASSTGTSGYNEQFF.

V and J are TRBV28 and TRBJ1-1; tentatively, D is TRBD1 (6 bases). The CDR3 consists of 12 residues. The germline CDR1 and CDR2 sequences are MDHEN and SYDVKM. V lost 7 bases to trimming and J lost 4 bases, with 10 bases between them. CDR3 coding DNA: TGTGCCAGCAACAGGGTCGGCACTGAAGCTTTCTTT. This codes for CASNRVGTEAFF.

The chain couples TRBV5-1 to TRBJ1-1; D is unresolved. The V end was cut by 7 bases, the J end by 0 bases, with 10 bases between. This CDR3 has 13 amino acids. CDR1 and CDR2 (germline): SGHRS, YFSETQ. CDR3 loop: CASRLFMNTEAFF. CDR3 DNA: TGCGCCAGCCGTCTGTTTATGAACACTGAAGCTTTCTTT.

On this clone: This may come from a read error, since a much larger clone is one base off. The chain combines TRBV7-8 with TRBJ2-1; 11 bases agree with TRBD2. Germline CDR1 is SGHVS and CDR2 is FQNEAQ. The CDR3 is made up of 15 amino acids. The V segment lost 4 bases and the J segment 4 bases; nucleotides outside the gene matches: 3. The CDR3 is CASSSLAGGYNEQFF. The CDR3 DNA reads as TGTGCCAGCAGCTCCTTAGCGGGAGGGTACAATGAGCAGTTCTTC.